This is a list of T cell receptor beta chains from one sample in a study of blood T cell repertoires in COVID-19. Profiled with immunoSEQ multiplex PCR; TCRdb holds only in-frame clones, not every one. The table includes some 200,000 clones, about 86% detected once. The sample taken for sequencing was peripheral blood. Receptors originate from a woman in her twenties or thirties who had recovered from COVID-19. CDR3s include the opening cysteine and the closing phenylalanine or tryptophan. The order of the fields is D gene, clone size, J gene, V gene, CDR3 protein, CDR3 DNA. D genes are given only for firm matches. Rows may omit the clone size; those that give it use once, few, many or a size class.

>TRBD1|NA|TRBJ2-7|TRBV5-1
CASSGTVSTYEQYF
TGCGCCAGCAGCGGGACAGTCTCTACCTACGAGCAGTACTTC
>NA|NA|TRBJ2-7|TRBV3-1/TRBV3-2
CAISRGAEQYF
TGTGCCATCTCCCGGGGGGCCGAGCAGTACTTC
>TRBD1|NA|TRBJ1-1|TRBV5-4
CASSPGGTGALTEAFF
TGTGCCAGCAGCCCTGGGGGCACAGGGGCTTTGACTGAAGCTTTCTTT
>NA|NA|TRBJ1-4|TRBV27
CASSLRGGSEKLFF
TGTGCCAGCAGTTTAAGGGGGGGCTCTGAAAAACTGTTTTTT
>NA|once|TRBJ2-5|TRBV5-1
CASSLEPGSETQYF
TGCGCCAGCAGCTTGGAACCGGGTTCGGAGACCCAGTACTTC
>TRBD2|NA|TRBJ2-1|TRBV11-2
CASSWSYRGGRGNEQFF
TGTGCCAGCAGCTGGTCGTACCGCGGCGGGAGAGGCAATGAGCAGTTCTTC
>NA|NA|TRBJ2-2|TRBV10-1
CASSGRAGELFF
TGCGCCAGCAGCGGCAGGGCCGGGGAGCTGTTTTTT
>NA|NA|TRBJ2-7|TRBV10-3
CAIRDTFDEQYF
TGTGCCATCCGGGACACCTTTGACGAGCAGTACTTC
>TRBD2|NA|TRBJ2-2|TRBV27
CASSLASGVTNTGELFF
TGTGCCAGCAGTTTGGCTAGCGGGGTTACGAACACCGGGGAGCTGTTTTTT
>TRBD1|NA|TRBJ1-2|TRBV24-1
CATSDPGTGGSNGYTF
TGTGCCACCAGTGATCCCGGGACAGGGGGTAGTAATGGCTACACCTTC
>NA|NA|TRBJ2-7|TRBV11-2
CASSSLYGDHEQYF
TGTGCCAGCAGTTCCCTATACGGAGACCACGAGCAGTACTTC
>NA|NA|TRBJ2-1|TRBV6-5
CATFSATEQFF
TGTGCCACATTTTCCGCGACAGAGCAGTTCTTC
>NA|NA|TRBJ1-1|TRBV6-5
CASSYTGNTEAFF
TGTGCCAGCAGTTACACAGGGAACACTGAAGCTTTCTTT
>TRBD2|NA|TRBJ2-7|TRBV9
CASSEGLNDEQYF
TGTGCCAGCAGCGAGGGACTAAACGACGAGCAGTACTTC
>NA|NA|TRBJ2-5|TRBV19
CASSRSQGRETQYF
TGTGCCAGTAGTCGGAGTCAGGGGCGTGAGACCCAGTACTTC
>NA|NA|TRBJ2-3|TRBV5-6
CASSLGLGTDTQYF
TGTGCCAGCAGCTTGGGGCTAGGCACAGATACGCAGTATTTT
>NA|few|TRBJ1-5|TRBV15
CATSRDPGGNQPQHF
TGTGCCACCAGCAGAGATCCCGGGGGCAATCAGCCCCAGCATTTT
>TRBD1|NA|TRBJ2-7|TRBV5-6
CASSLALGQGIYEQYF
TGTGCCAGCAGCTTGGCCCTTGGACAGGGCATTTACGAGCAGTACTTC
>NA|NA|TRBJ2-7|TRBV2
CASRPERGEQYF
TGTGCCAGCAGGCCGGAGAGAGGCGAGCAGTACTTC
>NA|NA|TRBJ1-4|TRBV5-8
CASSAPGNEKLFF
TGTGCCAGCAGCGCCCCGGGGAATGAAAAACTGTTTTTT
>NA|NA|TRBJ1-5|TRBV6-5
CASTGGNSNQPQHF
TGTGCCAGCACCGGCGGAAATAGCAATCAGCCCCAGCATTTT
>TRBD2|NA|TRBJ2-3|TRBV5-8
CASSLGLAVWGDTQYF
TGTGCCAGCAGCTTGGGACTAGCGGTTTGGGGAGATACGCAGTATTTT
>TRBD2|once|TRBJ2-5|TRBV7-2
CASSSSGSSGETQYF
TGTGCCAGCAGCTCCAGCGGGAGCTCCGGCGAGACCCAGTACTTC
>NA|NA|TRBJ2-3|TRBV27
CASSSTEQQVLDTQYF
TGTGCCAGCAGTTCGACAGAACAACAAGTATTGGATACGCAGTATTTT